This T cell receptor beta chain was sequenced during a study of T cell responses to AZD1222 COVID-19 vaccine (dated by TCRdb to about 2021). Concerning the study at large: Because spike-specific TCR depth and breadth did not differ between the two schedules, AZD1222 recipients who got a second dose at roughly 4 weeks were pooled with those who got a second dose at roughly 12 weeks. A total of approximately 240 trial participants underwent TCR sequencing, of whom around 200 received two doses of AZD1222 and about 26 received two doses of the MenACWY control vaccine. Trial participants were enrolled by age into 18-55, 56-69 and 70-plus year subgroups, with 148, 28 and 57 TCR-sequenced participants respectively. What the study reported, not specific to this receptor: Because no day 14 peak-response samples were available, repertoires were characterized only after the peak T cell response. Conclusions about previously exposed vaccinees were limited because only a handful of AZD1222 recipients were SARS-CoV-2 seropositive at baseline. The 56-69-year group was small, and its depth increase did not reach significance, likely because of low power. Participants were mostly white British and included more females than males, and it was suggested by the authors that clonal diversity may have been underestimated. Nearly half of unique spike-specific TCRs reportedly recognized epitopes outside regions mutated in the B.1.351 and B.1.1.7 variants. The whole spike protein was spanned by vaccine-associated CD4 TCRs, and dominant responses were seen in regions 160-218 and 743-854. Spike-specific TCR breadth and depth rose significantly after two AZD1222 doses compared with day 0 and with MenACWY recipients.

The intended sense of this specimen's time point label: baseline before first vaccination. The vaccinee samples were drawn from two UK trials, COV001 and COV002, one of which was a single-blind randomized controlled phase 2/3 trial testing AZD1222 (ChAdOx1 nCoV-19) in healthy adults. For TCRbeta chain sequencing, PBMC samples were collected from trial participants at day 0 and at day 28 after the second dose. Concerning this clone itself: The target of this receptor is not known. No clone much larger than this one lies a single base away; base qualities are absent.

The germline V gene specifies MNHEY as CDR1 and SVGEGT as CDR2. Ends trimmed: V by 4 bases, J by 2 bases; bases unmatched to a gene: 2. Including cysteine and phenylalanine, the CDR3 has 14 amino acids. The read is trimmed to its CDR3 DNA, 42 bases read in frame from base 1. The CDR3 regions of human TCRbeta chains were analyzed by immunosequencing. In the source study's methods: TCRs in the repertoires were compared against a reference library of SARS-CoV-2-specific TCRs that had been generated with the MIRA antigen-specificity platform. Breadth meant the fraction of unique TCRs that were SARS-CoV-2-associated, whereas depth meant the fraction of total T cells that were SARS-CoV-2-associated. Each spike-specific TCR was assigned to its reactive spike region and to a CD4 or CD8 class using the MIRA data. Log10-transformed breadth and depth values were compared by one-way ANOVA with Sidak's multiple comparisons tests. TCRdb retrieved this table from immuneACCESS and kept in-frame rearrangements only. Not all clones are present; in checked studies, unresolved V genes account for under half, and no reason is known for the remainder. V and J calls plus clone size are reproduced from that table; the DNA served to infer D and trimming. In all, the sample holds under 200,000 clones, and around nine tenths of those were seen once. The ten largest clones capture around 1.5% of the sample.

This clonotype was sampled from an adult in good health. The sequence is built from TRBV6-2 or TRBV6-3 and TRBJ2-7; 10 junctional bases match TRBD2. The sequenced sample was peripheral blood, obtained on day 0 of AZD1222 vaccination. The CDR3 loop reads CASSFGTSAYEQYF. The sequenced DNA is TGTGCCAGCAGTTTCGGGACTAGCGCCTACGAGCAGTACTTC.